This TCR beta chain was recovered during a study of shared clonotypes between healthy human individuals. Genomic DNA from each subset was divided evenly over several immunoSEQ plates. Here immunoSEQ multiplex PCR was the method, and the copy in TCRdb shows in-frame clones only, minus some. Here the sample spans just over 2,000,000 clones, 85% to 95% being singletons. Germline V CDR1 and CDR2: SQVTM, ANQGSEA. V was pared by 3 bases and J by 4 bases, with 8 bases between. The CDR3 length is 12 residues. The specimen was naive CD4+ T cells sorted from blood. Subset indicated: CD45RA+ positively selected. The chain joins TRBV29-1 to TRBJ2-3; D not certain. This clonotype was obtained from a man between 18 and 35 years old in good health. The CDR3 reads CSVEAYSDTQYF. Written as DNA, the CDR3 is TGCAGCGTTGAGGCTTACTCAGATACGCAGTATTTT.